This T cell receptor (beta chain) was captured in a study of cytomegalovirus exposure and HLA in healthy donors. The study, taken as a whole, reports: According to an earlier analysis, most TCR beta V segments yielded productive rearrangements about 87% or about 30% of the time. Some V segments, including TRBV6-2 and TRBV6-3, were excluded as indistinguishable.

The study ran its PCR with 60 Vbeta and 13 Jbeta primers. The data were produced by immunoSEQ multiplex PCR, yet TCRdb's version contains in-frame clones alone and is incomplete. The table has about 180,000 clones, approximately 80% seen once. On this clone itself: No antigen is known for it. The sample holds other DNA sequences that translate to the same CDR3.

CDR3 length equals 13 residues. The V and J ends lost 8 bases and 2 bases respectively, with 13 bases between them. In germline, CDR1 is MDHEN, CDR2 SYDVKM. Sequencing was done on a sample of PBMCs. The rearrangement uses TRBV28 and TRBJ2-7, with D possibly being TRBD1 (5 bases). This clonotype was obtained from a man aged 55 to 70 in good health and CMV-seronegative. The CDR3 here is CASSPSGTYEQYF. DNA for the CDR3: TGTGCCAGCTCACCCTCAGGGACCTACGAGCAGTACTTC.